This passage covers 31 T cell receptor beta chains from one sample sequenced in a study of cytomegalovirus exposure and HLA in healthy donors. PCR used 60 Vbeta primers and 13 Jbeta primers. Only in-frame clones appear in the TCRdb table, and some are missing; sequencing was by immunoSEQ multiplex PCR. The table has roughly 130,000 clones, just over 75% seen once. Sequenced input: PBMCs. These receptors all come from a woman in her forties or fifties in good health and CMV-seronegative.

The chain has TRBV7-2 and TRBJ1-4; D might be TRBD1 (5 bases). Germline V CDR1 and CDR2: SGHTA, FQGNSA. The CDR3 totals 15 residues. The V end was cut by 1 base, the J end by 7 bases, with 13 bases between. CDR3 amino acids: CASSLGQGILEKLFF. CDR3 nucleotides: TGTGCCAGCAGCTTAGGGCAGGGAATTCTTGAAAAACTGTTTTTT.

The chain couples TRBV6-5 to TRBJ2-5, with D maybe TRBD1 (6 bases). CDR1 is MNHEY, CDR2 SVGAGI, per germline. The CDR3 runs to 14 residues. Trimming cost V 5 bases and J 3 bases, with 13 bases left between them. The CDR3 is CASSPPGQEETQYF. In nucleotides, the CDR3 is TGTGCCAGCAGTCCACCGGGACAAGAAGAGACCCAGTACTTC.

The chain's CDR3 is CASSNGLTGELFF. CDR3 nucleotide sequence: TGTGCCAGCAGTAACGGGTTAACCGGGGAGCTGTTTTTT. The chain couples TRBV14 to TRBJ2-2; D call uncertain. There are 13 residues in the CDR3. The germline CDR1 and CDR2 sequences are SGHDN and FVKESK. Between the trimmed V and J ends, which lost 6 bases and 5 bases, there was a span of 10 bases.

The V and J genes are TRBV2 and TRBJ2-5; TRBD1 aligns across 7 bases. The J segment lost 2 bases and the V segment lost 6 bases, leaving 3 bases of the junction unmatched. Germline values: CDR1 SNHLY, CDR2 FYNNEI. CDR3 length: 13 residues. CDR3 residues: CASSGDRQETQYF. Here the CDR3 DNA reads TGTGCCAGCAGCGGGGACAGACAAGAGACCCAGTACTTC.

Only one count was recorded for this clone. The chain couples TRBV28 to TRBJ1-2, with D perhaps matching TRBD1 (6 bases). The germline V gene encodes CDR1 MDHEN and CDR2 SYDVKM. V lost 5 bases and J 0 bases, leaving 13 bases between the germline ends. CDR3 size: 15 residues. CDR3 amino acids: CASSRGGGPNYGYTF. The CDR3 DNA sequence: TGTGCCAGCAGTAGAGGGGGGGGGCCTAACTATGGCTACACCTTC.

This chain uses TRBV25-1 with TRBJ2-3; no firm D call. This CDR3 contains 14 residues. V was trimmed by 6 bases and J by 2 bases, leaving 12 bases between them. Per germline, CDR1 MGHDK and CDR2 SYGVNS. For the CDR3, the DNA is TGTGCCAGCAGACCCCACGAGGCCACAGATACGCAGTATTTT. It codes for CASRPHEATDTQYF.

As to this clone: One end of the junction does not line up with germline, which may come from a read error. V gene TRBV6-6 combines with J gene TRBJ1-5, with TRBD1 identical over 9 bases. The CDR3 runs to 15 residues. CDR1 is MNHNY, CDR2 SVGAGI, per germline (reference sequence). The CDR3 nucleotides are TGTGCCGGCAGTTACGGACAGGGGAGGAATCAGCCCCAGCATTTT. This translates into CAGSYGQGRNQPQHF.

This chain uses TRBV7-2 with TRBJ2-5; 9 bases map to TRBD2. The CDR3 loop spans 18 amino acids. Trimming took 5 bases from V and 5 from J; bases not matched to a gene: 18. Germline V lookup: CDR1 SGHTA, CDR2 FQGNSA. The CDR3 here is CASSLELLLAGAKETQYF. CDR3 in DNA: TGTGCCAGCAGCCTCGAGCTGCTATTAGCGGGAGCGAAGGAGACCCAGTACTTC.

The J gene is TRBJ1-5, the V gene TRBV6-5; possibly TRBD1 for D (6 bases). The CDR3 consists of 13 residues. Trimming stripped 5 bases from V and 5 bases from J, with 10 bases between. In germline, CDR1 is MNHEY, CDR2 SVGAGI. This CDR3 reads CASSRNRDQPQHF. The CDR3 DNA sequence: TGTGCCAGCAGTCGCAACAGGGATCAGCCCCAGCATTTT.

The rearrangement links TRBV19 to TRBJ1-1, with 10 bases lining up with TRBD1. Unmatched junction bases numbered 5, after V lost 5 bases and J lost 2 bases. Germline CDR1 LNHDA, CDR2 SQIVND (reference sequence). The CDR3 has 15 amino acids. Here the CDR3 reads CASSPRQGANTEAFF. The DNA of the CDR3 is TGTGCCAGTAGTCCTAGACAGGGGGCAAACACTGAAGCTTTCTTT.

The rearrangement links TRBV4-2 to TRBJ1-1; no reliable D call. Germline V lookup: CDR1 LGHNA, CDR2 YNFKEQ. Trimming stripped 0 bases from V and 1 base from J, with 9 bases between. The CDR3 spans 15 residues. CDR3 nucleotides: TGTGCCAGCAGCCAAGAGGTTCGGGGGAACACTGAAGCTTTCTTT. Translated: CASSQEVRGNTEAFF.

This sequence joins TRBV2 and TRBJ2-2; TRBD2 aligns across 7 bases. CDR1 SNHLY and CDR2 FYNNEI come from the germline V gene. J was trimmed by 3 bases and V by 1 base; bases with no gene match: 11. This CDR3 has 18 residues. The CDR3 region is CASSEEMFGLGDTGELFF. As DNA, the CDR3 is TGTGCCAGCAGTGAAGAAATGTTTGGACTAGGTGACACCGGGGAGCTGTTTTTT.

The V gene is TRBV6-5, the J gene TRBJ2-5; TRBD2 aligns across 10 bases. Germline CDR1 is MNHEY and CDR2 is SVGAGI. The CDR3 extends over 14 amino acids. J gave up 2 bases and V 4 bases, and 1 base lay outside the gene matches. The CDR3 DNA is TGTGCCAGCAGTTGGACTAGCGGACAAGAGACCCAGTACTTC. It yields the protein CASSWTSGQETQYF.

The rearrangement links TRBV2 to TRBJ1-5; perhaps TRBD1 as D (6 bases). CDR1 and CDR2 from the germline V gene are SNHLY and FYNNEI. The V end was cut by 4 bases, the J end by 1 base, with 11 bases between. The CDR3 consists of 15 residues. Written as DNA, the CDR3 is TGTGCCAGCAGTGGAGGGGGGGTCAGCAATCAGCCCCAGCATTTT. Its translation is CASSGGGVSNQPQHF.

The V and J genes are TRBV5-4 and TRBJ2-1; D is perhaps TRBD2 (6 bases). CDR3 size: 12 residues. CDR1 and CDR2 from the germline V gene are SGHNT and YYREEE (reference sequence). Trimming stripped 4 bases from V and 9 bases from J, with 11 bases between. This chain's CDR3 is CASSTGVIEQFF. The CDR3 coding sequence is TGTGCCAGCAGCACGGGGGTGATTGAGCAGTTCTTC.

In regard to this clone: Different DNA sequences within this sample yield the same CDR3. The V and J genes are TRBV19 and TRBJ1-5, with 10 positions matching TRBD1. CDR3 length: 15 residues. Germline values: CDR1 LNHDA, CDR2 SQIVND (reference sequence). J was trimmed by 1 base and V by 4 bases; bases with no gene match: 1. For the CDR3, the DNA is TGTGCCAGTAGTAGGGGACAGGGGAGCAATCAGCCCCAGCATTTT. It translates to CASSRGQGSNQPQHF.

The chain uses TRBV30 and TRBJ1-5; 10 positions match TRBD1. V lost 3 bases and J lost 5; bases outside the gene matches: 4. This CDR3 has 14 amino acids. CDR1 GTSNPN and CDR2 SVGIG come from the germline V gene (reference sequence). CDR3: CAWRTGTGDQPQHF. The CDR3, as DNA: TGTGCCTGGAGAACCGGGACAGGGGATCAGCCCCAGCATTTT.

The genes are TRBV11-2 and TRBJ2-1, with D possibly being TRBD2 (6 bases). The CDR3 runs 14 residues. Germline V gives CDR1 SGHAT, CDR2 FQNNGV. V was clipped by 3 bases and J by 5 bases, with 11 bases between them. The CDR3, as DNA: TGTGCCAGCAGCTTTGGAGGAGGGAACAATGAGCAGTTCTTC. Encoded protein: CASSFGGGNNEQFF.

The chain combines TRBV27 with TRBJ2-7; 7 bases align to TRBD2. The CDR3 sequence is 13 residues long. With 7 bases clipped from V and 6 bases from J, the junction kept 9 bases outside the gene matches. CDR1 MNHEY and CDR2 SMNVEV come from the germline V gene (reference sequence). The CDR3 sequence: CASTREALSEQYF. Written as DNA, the CDR3 is TGTGCCAGCACCCGGGAGGCCCTGAGCGAGCAGTACTTC.

This chain uses TRBV13 with TRBJ2-1; 8 bases are shared with TRBD2. The length of the CDR3 is 16 residues. CDR1 PRHDT and CDR2 FYEKMQ come from the germline V gene (reference sequence). Trimming at V came to 8 bases and at J to 4 bases, leaving 13 bases not matched to a gene. Here the CDR3 DNA reads TGTGCCAGCCGGGTCCCCACCGGGAGGGGGTACAATGAGCAGTTCTTC. Protein product: CASRVPTGRGYNEQFF.

The CDR3 is CASSESGSSGNTIYF. In DNA, the CDR3 is TGTGCCAGCAGCGAAAGCGGGAGTTCTGGAAACACCATATATTTT. The chain links TRBV7-3 to TRBJ1-3, with D hard to call. The CDR3 has 15 amino acids. Trimming removed 5 bases from V and 1 base from J, with 12 bases in between. The germline gives CDR1 SGHTA, CDR2 FQGTGA. Supplemented by reference TRBV7-3 and TRBJ1-3, the full variable domain reads GAGVSQTPSNKVTEKGKYVELRCDPISGHTALYWYRQSLGQGPEFLIYFQGTGAADDSGLPNDRFFAVRPEGSVSTLKIQRTERGDSAVYLCASSESGSSGNTIYFGEGSWLTVV.

The chain employs TRBV29-1 and TRBJ1-1; 8 bases agree with TRBD1. CDR1 and CDR2 (germline): SQVTM, ANQGSEA. The CDR3 is 13 residues long. After removal of 4 bases from V and 5 bases from J, the junction contained 6 bases not matched to a gene. CDR3 DNA: TGCAGCGTTGGGACAGGGCCGGCGACTGAAGCTTTCTTT. Protein product: CSVGTGPATEAFF.

This clone was detected a few times. The rearrangement uses TRBV27 and TRBJ2-7, with D tentatively TRBD1 (6 bases). Trimming removed 5 bases at V and 2 bases at J, with 22 bases between. This CDR3 has 17 residues. Germline V gene sequence: CDR1 MNHEY, CDR2 SMNVEV (reference sequence). CDR3 loop: CASSLRGRQGHAYEQYF. DNA for the CDR3: TGTGCCAGCAGTCTCCGAGGGCGTCAGGGACATGCCTACGAGCAGTACTTC.

The V call is TRBV6-6, the J call TRBJ2-4; 11 bases are shared with TRBD2. Germline V gene lookup returns CDR1 MNHNY and CDR2 SVGAGI (reference sequence). Germline trimming cut 6 bases from V and 7 bases from J; bases unmatched to any gene: 8. The length of the CDR3 is 15 residues. CDR3 sequence (DNA): TGTGCCAGCAGCTCCTTAGCGGGAGGGGAGAACATTCAGTACTTC. Translation: CASSSLAGGENIQYF.

The rearrangement joins TRBV7-2 to TRBJ1-2; 7 positions match TRBD1. The ends lost 3 bases at V and 4 bases at J; junction bases unmatched: 5. This CDR3 is built from 14 residues. Germline V gene sequence: CDR1 SGHTA, CDR2 FQGNSA. CDR3 nucleotides: TGTGCCAGCAGCTTGGGACAGACAGGCTATGGCTACACCTTC. This translates into CASSLGQTGYGYTF.

CDR3 DNA: TGTGCCAGCAGCCAAGTGGGACTAGGCAATGAGCAGTTCTTC. Its protein product is CASSQVGLGNEQFF. The rearrangement uses TRBV4-2 and TRBJ2-1; 8 nucleotides match TRBD2. With 1 base clipped from V and 6 bases from J, the junction kept 2 bases outside the gene matches. Germline CDR1 reads LGHNA; CDR2 reads YNFKEQ. CDR3 length equals 14 residues.

V gene TRBV7-9 combines with J gene TRBJ1-4; 11 positions match TRBD1. Germline assignment: CDR1 SEHNR and CDR2 FQNEAQ (reference sequence). V shed 3 bases, J shed 7 bases, and the junction held 4 bases outside the gene matches. The CDR3 length is 15 residues. DNA of the CDR3: TGTGCCAGCAGCTTGACCGGGACAGGGGGTGAAAAACTGTTTTTT. Translated, it gives CASSLTGTGGEKLFF.

The chain employs TRBV27 and TRBJ2-2; 11 bases fit TRBD2. This CDR3 comprises 17 residues. V shed 3 bases and J 2 bases; nucleotides not matched to a gene: 5. CDR1 MNHEY and CDR2 SMNVEV come from the germline V gene (reference sequence). The CDR3: CASSLGGLAVNTGELFF. The CDR3, as DNA: TGTGCCAGCAGTTTGGGGGGACTAGCGGTAAACACCGGGGAGCTGTTTTTT.

This rearrangement joins TRBV13 to TRBJ1-1; D is unclear. V was clipped by 3 bases and J by 5 bases, with 7 bases between them. CDR1 PRHDT and CDR2 FYEKMQ come from the germline V gene (reference sequence). The CDR3 runs to 12 residues. The CDR3 spells CASSFRGTEAFF. DNA for the CDR3: TGTGCCAGCAGCTTTAGAGGGACTGAAGCTTTCTTT. The full variable domain, its missing parts supplied by reference TRBV13 and TRBJ1-1, is AAGVIQSPRHLIKEKRETATLKCYPIPRHDTVYWYQQGPGQDPQFLISFYEKMQSDKGSIPDRFSAQQFSDYHSELNMSSLELGDSALYFCASSFRGTEAFFGQGTRLTVV.

There are a few counts of this clone. The gene calls are TRBV7-9 and TRBJ2-7; D is uncertain. Per germline, CDR1 SEHNR and CDR2 FQNEAQ (reference sequence). Trimming removed 1 base from V and 4 bases from J, with 5 bases in between. CDR3 length equals 12 residues. The CDR3 nucleotides read TGTGCCAGCAGCTTAGTTATATACGAGCAGTACTTC. Amino acid sequence: CASSLVIYEQYF.

The CDR3 nucleotides are TGTGCCAGCAGTGACCGCGGACAGGGGGAGGGCTACGAGCAGTACTTC. Encoded protein: CASSDRGQGEGYEQYF. J is TRBJ2-7 and V is TRBV2; TRBD1 matches at 10 bases. Germline assignment: CDR1 SNHLY and CDR2 FYNNEI. This CDR3 spans 16 amino acids. V shed 3 bases and J 3 bases; nucleotides not matched to a gene: 8. Looking up the rest from reference TRBV2 and TRBJ2-7 gives the full variable domain: EPEVTQTPSHQVTQMGQEVILRCVPISNHLYFYWYRQILGQKVEFLVSFYNNEISEKSEIFDDQFSVERPDGSNFTLKIRSTKLEDSAMYFCASSDRGQGEGYEQYFGPGTRLTVT.